Sequencing of this TCR beta chain was carried out in a study of a mutant IDH1 vaccine in newly diagnosed glioma. Using immunoSEQ multiplex PCR, the repertoire was profiled, and TCRdb retains in-frame clones only, with some absent. The repertoire holds approximately 34,000 clones, around nine tenths seen once, with roughly 2% in the top ten. Notes on this clone: Its antigen is unidentified.

Germline values: CDR1 GTSNPN, CDR2 SVGIG (reference sequence). This CDR3 spans 15 amino acids. Time point noted: week 47, end of study. Each dose delivered 300 ug of mutant IDH1 20-mer peptide subcutaneously with imiquimod. The genes are TRBV30 and TRBJ2-2; 14 bases match TRBD2. This receptor was obtained from a man aged 40-55 years with glioma. Specimen: PBMCs, collected from a glioma patient whose treatment included an IDH1 peptide vaccine. CDR3 DNA sequence: TGTGCAGAGGGACTAGCGGGGGATCGACCCGGGGAGCTGTTTTTT. Protein product: CAEGLAGDRPGELFF. The whole variable domain, remainder taken from reference TRBV30 and TRBJ2-2, is SQTIHQWPATLVQPVGSPLSLECTVEGTSNPNLYWYRQAAGRGLQLLFYSVGIGQISSEVPQNLSASRPQDRQFILSSKKLLLSDSGFYLCAEGLAGDRPGELFFGEGSRLTVL.